Shown below are 30 T cell receptor beta chains from a single sample sequenced in a study of blood T cells in healthy people across ages. A J-beta primer mix and a sample-barcoded 5' primer were used in a second PCR of about 7 to 12 cycles. TCRdb re-derived calls from the 5' RACE reads in MiXCR, one entry per CDR3 protein. The table lists some 1.4 million distinct CDR3 sequences, roughly 45% of them singletons. Input material: blood. These receptors all stem from a woman younger than 35 in good health.

Here the CDR3 reads CSAGRTSATTDTQYF. In nucleotides, the CDR3 is TGCAGTGCTGGCAGGACTAGCGCAACCACAGATACGCAGTATTTT. This chain uses TRBV20-1 with TRBJ2-3, with 9 bases fitting TRBD2. V shed 5 bases and J 2 bases; nucleotides not matched to a gene: 8. Germline CDR1 DFQATT, CDR2 SNEGSKA (reference sequence). The CDR3 extends over 15 amino acids.

The rearrangement joins TRBV7-9 to TRBJ2-1, with 8 bases aligning to TRBD2. CDR3 length: 17 residues. V lost 8 bases and J lost 0; bases outside the gene matches: 12. Germline V lookup: CDR1 SEHNR, CDR2 FQNEAQ (reference sequence). The CDR3, as DNA: TGTGCCAGCGATCGTGCGGGAGGCACCAGCTCCTACAATGAGCAGTTCTTC. It specifies CASDRAGGTSSYNEQFF.

This chain connects TRBV5-1 to TRBJ2-6; no reliable D call. The germline V gene encodes CDR1 SGHRS and CDR2 YFSETQ. The CDR3 is made up of 17 amino acids. The ends were cut back, 0 bases at V and 0 bases at J, with 10 bases in the middle. Here the CDR3 reads CASSLADLSSGANVLTF. The CDR3, as DNA: TGCGCCAGCAGCTTGGCCGACCTGAGCTCTGGGGCCAACGTCCTGACTTTC. Using reference TRBV5-1 and TRBJ2-6 for the parts outside the CDR3, the full variable domain is KAGVTQTPRYLIKTRGQQVTLSCSPISGHRSVSWYQQTPGQGLQFLFEYFSETQRNKGNFPGRFSGRQFSNSRSEMNVSTLELGDSALYLCASSLADLSSGANVLTFGAGSRLTVL.

This clonotype was detected a few times. This chain connects TRBV7-9 to TRBJ2-3; the match to TRBD1 covers 9 bases. The CDR3 length is 16 residues. The germline V gene has CDR1 SEHNR and CDR2 FQNEAQ (reference sequence). The junction had 10 bases not matched to a gene; V was cut back by 5 bases and J by 4 bases. CDR3 amino acids: CASSRGDRVFADTQYF. DNA of the CDR3: TGTGCCAGCAGCAGAGGGGACAGGGTATTCGCAGATACGCAGTATTTT.

This clonotype turned up a few times. The chain uses TRBV6-1 and TRBJ2-1, with TRBD2 identical over 12 bases. The CDR3 extends over 18 amino acids. V lost 2 bases to trimming and J lost 6 bases; unmatched junction nucleotides: 11. CDR1 is MNHNS and CDR2 is SASEGT in the germline V gene. In DNA, the CDR3 is TGTGCCAGCAGTGAAACTTGGATAGGACTAGCGGGATTCAATGAGCAGTTCTTC. It yields the protein CASSETWIGLAGFNEQFF.

The chain recombines TRBV4-1 with TRBJ1-2, with TRBD1 identical over 8 bases. V was clipped by 2 bases and J by 12 bases; unmatched bases: 11. The CDR3 is 14 residues long. Germline CDR1 reads MGHRA; CDR2 reads YSYEKL. The DNA of the CDR3 is TGCGCCAGCAGCCAACCTGGACAGGGTTGGAGTCACACCTTC. It codes for CASSQPGQGWSHTF.

This clonotype was counted between two and nine times. The chain links TRBV10-3 to TRBJ2-7; D perhaps matches TRBD2 (5 bases). Germline lookup yields CDR1 ENHRY and CDR2 SYGVKD. V lost 3 bases and J 1 base, leaving 7 bases between the germline ends. The CDR3 consists of 13 residues. DNA for the CDR3: TGTGCCATCAGTGACGGGAAATCCTACGAGCAGTACTTC. Translated: CAISDGKSYEQYF.

Details on this clonotype: A much bigger clone sits one base away, suggesting this may be a read error. The chain recombines TRBV4-2 with TRBJ2-1, with D tentatively TRBD2 (5 bases). The end of the DNA is better explained by TRBJ2-7, so the J call may be wrong. Germline CDR1 is LGHNA and CDR2 is YNFKEQ. The CDR3 has 18 residues. The CDR3 reads CASSQDPGGWTSYNEQYF. CDR3 DNA: TGTGCCAGCAGCCAAGACCCTGGCGGGTGGACCTCCTACAATGAGCAGTACTTC.

This clonotype was seen only once. V is TRBV20-1 and J is TRBJ2-7, with D perhaps matching TRBD2 (5 bases). V lost 3 bases to trimming and J lost 6 bases, with 18 bases between them. CDR3 length: 14 amino acids. Per the germline V gene, CDR1 is DFQATT and CDR2 is SNEGSKA (reference sequence). CDR3 sequence: CSASEGKILPEQYF. CDR3 coding DNA: TGCAGTGCTAGCGAGGGCAAAATCCTACCCGAGCAGTACTTC.

The chain combines TRBV3-1 with TRBJ1-2; the match to TRBD1 covers 7 bases. This CDR3 has 17 amino acids. V gave up 4 bases and J gave up 1 base; unmatched junction bases: 12. Germline CDR1 reads LGHDT; CDR2 reads YNNKEL (reference sequence). The CDR3 here is CASSLSGAAGGNYGYTF. As DNA, the CDR3 is TGTGCCAGCAGCCTCTCAGGTGCGGCAGGGGGTAACTATGGCTACACCTTC.

J is TRBJ2-1 and V is TRBV6-5; 10 nucleotides align to TRBD2. With 2 bases clipped from V and 7 bases from J, the junction kept 8 bases outside the gene matches. The CDR3 is 16 residues long. Germline assignment: CDR1 MNHEY and CDR2 SVGAGI. CDR3 loop: CASSYLGTSVQNEQFF. The CDR3 DNA reads TGTGCCAGCAGTTACCTGGGGACTAGCGTACAGAATGAGCAGTTCTTC.

The rearrangement uses TRBV9 and TRBJ2-5; 10 nucleotides match TRBD1. After removal of 7 bases from V and 5 bases from J, the junction contained 5 bases not matched to a gene. The CDR3 covers 13 residues. The germline V gene encodes CDR1 SGDLS and CDR2 YYNGEE. The CDR3 sequence is CASCRDRGETQYF. The CDR3 nucleotides are TGTGCCAGCTGTCGGGACAGGGGCGAGACCCAGTACTTC.

The V gene is TRBV10-3, the J gene TRBJ2-5; 7 bases agree with TRBD2. Germline CDR1 reads ENHRY; CDR2 reads SYGVKD. The ends lost 7 bases at V and 5 bases at J; junction bases unmatched: 13. There are 15 residues in the CDR3. As DNA, the CDR3 is TGTGCCATCACCAGTCCTAGCGGCCGAGGGGAGACCCAGTACTTC. Its translation: CAITSPSGRGETQYF.

The gene calls are TRBV5-1 and TRBJ1-2; possibly TRBD1 for D (6 bases). The V end was cut by 4 bases, the J end by 1 base, with 17 bases between. The germline CDR1 and CDR2 sequences are SGHRS and YFSETQ. CDR3 length equals 16 residues. Here the CDR3 DNA reads TGCGCCAGCAGCCCTTTGGACAGACCCAATAACTATGGCTACACCTTC. Encoded protein: CASSPLDRPNNYGYTF.

The CDR3 bases are TGTGCCAGCGGTTCCCCGGGACAGTTGAACGAGACCCAGTACTTC. It encodes CASGSPGQLNETQYF. V and J are TRBV27 and TRBJ2-4; 7 positions agree with TRBD1. The DNA end favors TRBJ2-5, so the J call may be wrong. The germline gives CDR1 MNHEY, CDR2 SMNVEV (reference sequence). The CDR3 spans 15 residues.

The chain recombines TRBV7-9 with TRBJ1-1; possible D gene TRBD1, 5 bases. The CDR3 is 14 residues long. Between the trimmed V and J ends, which lost 7 bases and 8 bases, there was a span of 20 bases. The germline CDR1 and CDR2 sequences are SEHNR and FQNEAQ (reference sequence). For the CDR3, the DNA is TGTGCCAGCACCCAACCGCCCAGGGACCGCGAAGCTTTCTTT. Translated: CASTQPPRDREAFF.

V usage is TRBV3-1 and J usage is TRBJ2-7; perhaps TRBD1 as D (7 bases). This CDR3 has 11 amino acids. Germline-derived CDR1 and CDR2 are LGHDT and YNNKEL (reference sequence). Trimming shortened V by 1 base and J by 12 bases, and 10 bases separated the two germline ends. DNA for the CDR3: TGTGCCAGCAGCCAAGGCGGGGACAGGTACTTC. Protein: CASSQGGDRYF.

The chain has TRBV6-2 or TRBV6-3 and TRBJ2-3; 9 bases match TRBD2. Germline V gene sequence: CDR1 MNHEY, CDR2 SVGEGT. V shed 4 bases, J shed 1 base, and the junction held 3 bases outside the gene matches. The CDR3 totals 15 residues. CDR3 residues: CASSSEREGTDTQYF. In DNA form, the CDR3 reads TGTGCCAGCAGTTCCGAGCGGGAGGGCACAGATACGCAGTATTTT.

V gene TRBV7-6 combines with J gene TRBJ1-5; no clear D. The germline gives CDR1 SGHVS, CDR2 FNYEAQ. With 5 bases removed from V and 9 bases from J, the gap between germline ends came to 11 bases. This CDR3 comprises 12 residues. This CDR3 reads CASSLGPGPQHF. CDR3 bases: TGTGCCAGCAGCCTAGGGCCCGGGCCCCAGCATTTT.

This chain joins TRBV2 and TRBJ2-6, with D perhaps assigned TRBD1 or TRBD2 (5 bases each). Between the trimmed V and J ends, which lost 11 bases and 9 bases, there was a span of 17 bases. This CDR3 contains 13 residues. Germline values: CDR1 SNHLY, CDR2 FYNNEI. CDR3 loop: CAGVEGSDNVLTF. Here the CDR3 DNA reads TGTGCCGGCGTTGAGGGGTCGGACAACGTCCTGACTTTC.

This chain connects TRBV10-3 to TRBJ1-1; a possible D gene is TRBD1 (5 bases). Trimming took off 6 bases at V and 3 bases at J, with 14 bases between the two ends. CDR3 length equals 14 residues. Germline V gene sequence: CDR1 ENHRY, CDR2 SYGVKD. This chain's CDR3 is CAIRGGTGDTEAFF. DNA of the CDR3: TGTGCCATCAGGGGAGGGACGGGAGACACTGAAGCTTTCTTT.

This clonotype was seen a handful of times. The genes are TRBV7-2 and TRBJ1-1; a weak D match, TRBD1 (5 bases). CDR1 is SGHTA, CDR2 FQGNSA, per germline. V was trimmed by 1 base and J by 0 bases, leaving 9 bases between them. The length of the CDR3 is 15 residues. The CDR3 coding sequence is TGTGCCAGCAGCTTAGTCGAGGGGTTGAACACTGAAGCTTTCTTT. Translated, it gives CASSLVEGLNTEAFF.

The chain couples TRBV12-3 or TRBV12-4 to TRBJ1-2; the D gene is possibly TRBD1 (5 bases). The CDR3 extends over 15 amino acids. Deletions cut 4 bases from V and 4 bases from J, with 16 bases between. The CDR3 here is CASSSKDKKLYGYTF. The CDR3 nucleotides read TGTGCCAGCAGTTCCAAGGACAAGAAACTCTATGGCTACACCTTC.

This chain joins TRBV29-1 and TRBJ2-3; 8 bases are shared with TRBD2. This CDR3 has 13 residues. The germline V gene encodes CDR1 SQVTM and CDR2 ANQGSEA. With 4 bases clipped from V and 5 bases from J, the junction kept 5 bases outside the gene matches. The CDR3 DNA reads TGCAGCGTTGGAACTAGCGGTGTAGATACGCAGTATTTT. Protein product: CSVGTSGVDTQYF.

The chain uses TRBV5-1 and TRBJ1-2, with 7 bases lining up with TRBD1. The trim removed 0 bases at V and 5 bases at J, leaving 4 bases unmatched. CDR1 and CDR2 from the germline V gene are SGHRS and YFSETQ. There are 14 residues in the CDR3. The CDR3 protein is CASSLARGQYGYTF. The CDR3 nucleotides are TGCGCCAGCAGCTTGGCCCGGGGACAGTATGGCTACACCTTC.

This rearrangement joins TRBV10-3 to TRBJ1-1; D unresolved. Germline CDR1 is ENHRY and CDR2 is SYGVKD. CDR3 length: 13 residues. V lost 4 bases and J 2 bases, leaving 8 bases between the germline ends. The CDR3 bases are TGTGCCATCAGTGGCCAGGTAAACACTGAAGCTTTCTTT. Residues: CAISGQVNTEAFF.

This clonotype appeared a few times. The rearrangement joins TRBV5-1 to TRBJ2-7; 11 nucleotides line up with TRBD1. Per germline, CDR1 SGHRS and CDR2 YFSETQ. Trimming cost V 4 bases and J 5 bases; bases outside gene matches: 14. The CDR3 is 17 amino acids. The CDR3 sequence is CASSAHGSGTGGNEQYF. CDR3 bases: TGCGCCAGCAGCGCCCATGGCTCCGGGACAGGGGGTAACGAGCAGTACTTC.

Worth noting for this clonotype: This clone may be a read error of a much larger clone one base away. The chain combines TRBV7-2 with TRBJ2-4, with D maybe TRBD1 (7 bases). Germline V CDR1 and CDR2: SGHTA, FQGNSA. This CDR3 contains 18 residues. CDR3 sequence reads: CASSLEGGGVEAENIQYF. The CDR3 DNA is TGTGCCAGCAGCTTAGAAGGAGGGGGCGTAGAAGCCGAAAACATTCAGTACTTC. Supplemented by reference TRBV7-2 and TRBJ2-4, the full variable domain reads GAGVSQSPSNKVTEKGKDVELRCDPISGHTALYWYRQSLGQGLEFLIYFQGNSAPDKSGLPSDRFSAERTGGSVSTLTIQRTQQEDSAVYLCASSLEGGGVEAENIQYFGAGTRLSVL.

This clonotype was counted a few times. The rearrangement joins TRBV20-1 to TRBJ2-3, with unresolved D. The CDR3 has 13 residues. CDR1 and CDR2 from the germline V gene are DFQATT and SNEGSKA (reference sequence). V was pared by 7 bases and J by 0 bases, with 11 bases between. The CDR3 DNA sequence: TGCAGTGTTAGCCGGCAAAGCACAGATACGCAGTATTTT. It specifies CSVSRQSTDTQYF.

This chain links TRBV27 with TRBJ2-7; 9 nucleotides line up with TRBD2. Germline V gene data show CDR1 as MNHEY and CDR2 as SMNVEV (reference sequence). This CDR3 has 16 amino acids. V was pared by 3 bases and J by 2 bases, with 8 bases of the junction left unmatched. The CDR3, as DNA: TGTGCCAGCAGTTTGGGGCTAGCGGGGCCTCCCTACGAGCAGTACTTC. Translating it yields CASSLGLAGPPYEQYF.